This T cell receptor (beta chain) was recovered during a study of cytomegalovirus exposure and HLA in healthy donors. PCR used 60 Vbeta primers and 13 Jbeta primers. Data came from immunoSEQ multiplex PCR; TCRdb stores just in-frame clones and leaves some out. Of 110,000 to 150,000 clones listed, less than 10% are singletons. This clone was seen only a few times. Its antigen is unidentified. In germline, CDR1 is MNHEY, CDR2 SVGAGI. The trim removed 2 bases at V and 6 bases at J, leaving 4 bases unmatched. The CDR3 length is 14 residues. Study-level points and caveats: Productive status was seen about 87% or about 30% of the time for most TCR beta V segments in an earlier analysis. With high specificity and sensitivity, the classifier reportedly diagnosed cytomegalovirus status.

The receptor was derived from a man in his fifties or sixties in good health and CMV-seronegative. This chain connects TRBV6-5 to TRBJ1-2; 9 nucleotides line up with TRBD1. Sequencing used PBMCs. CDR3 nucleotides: TGTGCCAGCAGTTACGCCCGGGACAGGGATGGCTACACCTTC. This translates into CASSYARDRDGYTF.